This T cell receptor (beta chain) stems from a study of T cell repertoires in cytomegalovirus infection. In TCRdb, the reads were re-called with MiXCR into one record per CDR3 protein. The table lists hundreds of thousands of distinct CDR3 sequences, roughly 15% of them singletons. The CDR3 consists of 13 residues. V shed 3 bases and J shed 5 bases, with 13 bases lying between them. Germline V gives CDR1 DFQATT, CDR2 SNEGSKA (reference sequence). This clonotype was seen only a few times. The sample taken for sequencing was PBMCs. V usage is TRBV20-1 and J usage is TRBJ2-5, with a possible D match to TRBD2 (5 bases). This clonotype originated in a human donor in good health (CMV status not recorded). Some clones in this sample may be carry-over from other donors' samples. The CDR3 is CSASEGPGETQYF. The CDR3 bases are TGCAGTGCTAGTGAGGGTCCGGGGGAGACCCAGTACTTC.